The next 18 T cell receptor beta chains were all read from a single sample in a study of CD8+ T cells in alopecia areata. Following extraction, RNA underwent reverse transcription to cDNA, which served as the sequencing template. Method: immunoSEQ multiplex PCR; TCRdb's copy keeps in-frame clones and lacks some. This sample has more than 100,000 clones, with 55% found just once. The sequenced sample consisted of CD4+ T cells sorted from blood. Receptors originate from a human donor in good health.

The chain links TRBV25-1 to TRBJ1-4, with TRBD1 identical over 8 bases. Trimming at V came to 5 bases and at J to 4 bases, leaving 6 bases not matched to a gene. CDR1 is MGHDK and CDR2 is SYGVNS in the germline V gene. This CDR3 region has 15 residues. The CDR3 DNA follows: TGTGCCAGCAGTACTGGGACAGGACTTAATGAAAAACTGTTTTTT. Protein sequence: CASSTGTGLNEKLFF.

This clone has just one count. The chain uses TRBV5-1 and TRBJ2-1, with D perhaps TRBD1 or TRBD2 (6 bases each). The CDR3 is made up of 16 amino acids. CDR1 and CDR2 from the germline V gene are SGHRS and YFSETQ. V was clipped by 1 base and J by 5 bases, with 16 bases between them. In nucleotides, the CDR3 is TGCGCCAGCAGCTTGAATTGGGGGGCCATCAACAATGAGCAGTTCTTC. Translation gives CASSLNWGAINNEQFF.

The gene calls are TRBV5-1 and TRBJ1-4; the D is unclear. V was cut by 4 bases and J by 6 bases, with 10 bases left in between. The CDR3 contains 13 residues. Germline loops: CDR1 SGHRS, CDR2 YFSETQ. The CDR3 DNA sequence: TGCGCCAGCAGCCGCGAGGCCCATGAAAAACTGTTTTTT. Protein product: CASSREAHEKLFF.

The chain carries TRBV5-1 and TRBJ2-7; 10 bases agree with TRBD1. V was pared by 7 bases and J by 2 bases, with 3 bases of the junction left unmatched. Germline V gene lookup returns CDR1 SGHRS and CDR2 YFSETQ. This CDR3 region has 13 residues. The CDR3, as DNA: TGCGCCAGCCAAGGGACAGGGGCCTACGAGCAGTACTTC. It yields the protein CASQGTGAYEQYF.

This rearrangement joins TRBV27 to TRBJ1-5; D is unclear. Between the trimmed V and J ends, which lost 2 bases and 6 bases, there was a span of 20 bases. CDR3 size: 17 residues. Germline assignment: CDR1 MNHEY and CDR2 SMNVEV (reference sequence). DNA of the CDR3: TGTGCCAGCAGTTTAGTCTTTCCGCCGGAGGTCGGTCAGCCCCAGCATTTT. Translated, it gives CASSLVFPPEVGQPQHF.

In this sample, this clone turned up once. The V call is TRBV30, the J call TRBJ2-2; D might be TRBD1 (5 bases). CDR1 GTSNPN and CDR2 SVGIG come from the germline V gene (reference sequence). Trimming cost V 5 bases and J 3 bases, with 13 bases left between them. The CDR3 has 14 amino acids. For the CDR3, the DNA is TGTGCCTGGGGCTCAGGGAAGGACACCGGGGAGCTGTTTTTT. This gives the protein CAWGSGKDTGELFF.

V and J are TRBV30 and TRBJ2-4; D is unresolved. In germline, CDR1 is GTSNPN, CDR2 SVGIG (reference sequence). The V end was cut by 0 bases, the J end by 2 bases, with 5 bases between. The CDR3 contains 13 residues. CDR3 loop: CAWSVLSKNIQYF. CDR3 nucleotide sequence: TGTGCCTGGAGTGTACTATCCAAAAACATTCAGTACTTC.

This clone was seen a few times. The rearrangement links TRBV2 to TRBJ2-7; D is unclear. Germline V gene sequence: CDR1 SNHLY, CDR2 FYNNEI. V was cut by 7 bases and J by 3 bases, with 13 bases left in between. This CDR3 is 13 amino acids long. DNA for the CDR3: TGTGCCAGCAATAAAGAGAGGAGCTACGAGCAGTACTTC. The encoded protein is CASNKERSYEQYF.

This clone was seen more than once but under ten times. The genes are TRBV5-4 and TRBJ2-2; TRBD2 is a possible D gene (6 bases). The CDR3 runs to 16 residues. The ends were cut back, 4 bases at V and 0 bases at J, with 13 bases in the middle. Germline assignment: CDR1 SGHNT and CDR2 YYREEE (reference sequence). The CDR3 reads CASSPGGTANTGELFF. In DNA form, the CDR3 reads TGTGCCAGCAGCCCTGGGGGGACTGCGAACACCGGGGAGCTGTTTTTT.

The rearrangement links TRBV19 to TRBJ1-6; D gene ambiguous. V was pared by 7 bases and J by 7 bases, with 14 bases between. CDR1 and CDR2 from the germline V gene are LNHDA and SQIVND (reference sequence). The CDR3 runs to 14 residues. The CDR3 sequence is CASTELGRNSPLHF. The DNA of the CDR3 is TGTGCCAGTACCGAGCTTGGCAGGAATTCACCCCTCCACTTT.

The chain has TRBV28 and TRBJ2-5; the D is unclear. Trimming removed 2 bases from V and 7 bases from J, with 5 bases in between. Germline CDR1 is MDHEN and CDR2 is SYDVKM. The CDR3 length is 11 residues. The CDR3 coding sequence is TGTGCCAGCAGTTTAACTTGGACCCAGTACTTC. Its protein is CASSLTWTQYF.

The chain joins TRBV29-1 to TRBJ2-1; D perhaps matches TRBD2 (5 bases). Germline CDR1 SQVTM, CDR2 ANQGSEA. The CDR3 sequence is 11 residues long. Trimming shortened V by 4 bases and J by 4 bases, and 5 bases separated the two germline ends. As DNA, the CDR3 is TGCAGCGTTGGGGAGTACAATGAGCAGTTCTTC. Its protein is CSVGEYNEQFF.

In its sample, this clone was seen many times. CDR3 nucleotide sequence: TGTGCAACCCAGAGTTATAGCAATCAGCCCCAGCATTTT. Translating it yields CATQSYSNQPQHF. This chain links TRBV19 with TRBJ1-5; D unresolved. The CDR3 spans 13 residues. Per germline, CDR1 LNHDA and CDR2 SQIVND (reference sequence).

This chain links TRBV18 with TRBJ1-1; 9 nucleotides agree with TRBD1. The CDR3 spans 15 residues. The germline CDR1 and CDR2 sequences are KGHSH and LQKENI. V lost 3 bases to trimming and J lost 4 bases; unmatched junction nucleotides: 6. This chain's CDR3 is CASSPRTGEGTEAFF. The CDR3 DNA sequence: TGTGCCAGCTCACCCCGGACAGGGGAGGGCACTGAAGCTTTCTTT.

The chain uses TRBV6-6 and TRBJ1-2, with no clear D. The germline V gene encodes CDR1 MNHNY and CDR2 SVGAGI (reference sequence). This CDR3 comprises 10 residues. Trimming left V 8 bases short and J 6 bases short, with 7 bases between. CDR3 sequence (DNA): TGTGCCAGCCTAGACAATGGCTACACCTTC. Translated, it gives CASLDNGYTF.

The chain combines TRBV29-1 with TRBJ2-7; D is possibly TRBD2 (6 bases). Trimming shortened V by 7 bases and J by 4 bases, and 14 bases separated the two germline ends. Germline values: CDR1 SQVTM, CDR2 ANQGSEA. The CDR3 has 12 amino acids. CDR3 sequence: CSAEGLGYEQYF. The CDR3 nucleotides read TGCAGCGCGGAGGGGCTCGGGTACGAGCAGTACTTC.

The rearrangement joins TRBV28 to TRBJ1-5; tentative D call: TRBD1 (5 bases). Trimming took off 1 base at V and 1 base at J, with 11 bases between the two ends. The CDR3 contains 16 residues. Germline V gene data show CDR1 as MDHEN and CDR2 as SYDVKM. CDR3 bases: TGTGCCAGCAGTTTATCACCGGGGGGAAGCAATCAGCCCCAGCATTTT. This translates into CASSLSPGGSNQPQHF. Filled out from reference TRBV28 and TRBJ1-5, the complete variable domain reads DVKVTQSSRYLVKRTGEKVFLECVQDMDHENMFWYRQDPGLGLRLIYFSYDVKMKEKGDIPEGYSVSREKKERFSLILESASTNQTSMYLCASSLSPGGSNQPQHFGDGTRLSIL.

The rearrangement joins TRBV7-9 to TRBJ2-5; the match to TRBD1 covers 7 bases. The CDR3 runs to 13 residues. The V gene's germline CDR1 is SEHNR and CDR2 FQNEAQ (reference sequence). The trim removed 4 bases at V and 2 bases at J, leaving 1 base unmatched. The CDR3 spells CASSSDRQETQYF. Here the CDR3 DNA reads TGTGCCAGCAGCTCGGACAGGCAAGAGACCCAGTACTTC.